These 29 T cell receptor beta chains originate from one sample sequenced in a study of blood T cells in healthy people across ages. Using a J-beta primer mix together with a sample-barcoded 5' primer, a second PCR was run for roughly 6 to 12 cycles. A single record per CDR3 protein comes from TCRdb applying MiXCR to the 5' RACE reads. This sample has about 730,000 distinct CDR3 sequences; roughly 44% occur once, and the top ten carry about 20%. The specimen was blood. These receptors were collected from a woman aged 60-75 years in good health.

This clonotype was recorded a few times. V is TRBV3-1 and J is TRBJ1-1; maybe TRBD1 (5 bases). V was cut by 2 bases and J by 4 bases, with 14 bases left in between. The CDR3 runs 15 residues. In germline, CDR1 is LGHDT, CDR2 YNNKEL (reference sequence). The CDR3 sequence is CASSQRTPGGTEAFF. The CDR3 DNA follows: TGTGCCAGCAGCCAACGTACCCCCGGGGGCACTGAAGCTTTCTTT.

CDR3 region: CASSPFLDRRNEQFF. CDR3 sequence (DNA): TGTGCCAGCAGTCCGTTCCTGGACAGGAGAAATGAGCAGTTCTTC. The V gene is TRBV6-5, the J gene TRBJ2-1; 7 positions match TRBD1. The germline CDR1 and CDR2 sequences are MNHEY and SVGAGI. The V segment lost 5 bases and the J segment 7 bases; nucleotides outside the gene matches: 11. The CDR3 length is 15 residues.

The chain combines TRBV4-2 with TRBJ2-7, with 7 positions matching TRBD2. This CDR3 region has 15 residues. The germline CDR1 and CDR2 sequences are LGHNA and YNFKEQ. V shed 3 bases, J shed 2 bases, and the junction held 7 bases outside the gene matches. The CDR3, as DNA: TGTGCCAGCAGCCAGTCGCTAGCGGTCCCCTACGAGCAGTACTTC. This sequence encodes CASSQSLAVPYEQYF.

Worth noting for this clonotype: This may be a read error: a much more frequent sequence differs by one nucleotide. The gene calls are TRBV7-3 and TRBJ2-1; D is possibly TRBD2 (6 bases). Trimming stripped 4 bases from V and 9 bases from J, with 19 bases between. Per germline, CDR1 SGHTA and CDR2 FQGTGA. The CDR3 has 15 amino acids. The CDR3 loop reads CASSSLASREGEQFF. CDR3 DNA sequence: TGTGCCAGCAGCTCCCTAGCGTCCCGCGAGGGTGAGCAGTTCTTC.

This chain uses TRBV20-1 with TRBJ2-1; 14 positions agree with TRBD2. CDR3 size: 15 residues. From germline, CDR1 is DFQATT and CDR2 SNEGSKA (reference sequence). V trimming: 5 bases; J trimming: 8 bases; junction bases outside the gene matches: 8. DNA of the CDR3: TGCAGTGCTGGTGGACTAGCGGGAGGAGGCGATGAGCAGTTCTTC. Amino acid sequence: CSAGGLAGGGDEQFF.

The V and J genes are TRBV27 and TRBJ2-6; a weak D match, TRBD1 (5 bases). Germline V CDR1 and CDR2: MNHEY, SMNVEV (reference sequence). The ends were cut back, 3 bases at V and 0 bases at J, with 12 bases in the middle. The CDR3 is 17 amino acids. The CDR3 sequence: CASSFWGSYSGANVLTF. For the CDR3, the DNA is TGTGCCAGCAGTTTCTGGGGCAGCTACTCTGGGGCCAACGTCCTGACTTTC.

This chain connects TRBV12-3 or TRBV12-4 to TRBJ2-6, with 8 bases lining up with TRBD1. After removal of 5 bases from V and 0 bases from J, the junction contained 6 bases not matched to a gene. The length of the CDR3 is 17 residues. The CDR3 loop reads CASSGRTGFSGANVLTF. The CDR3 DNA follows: TGTGCCAGCAGTGGAAGGACAGGGTTCTCTGGGGCCAACGTCCTGACTTTC.

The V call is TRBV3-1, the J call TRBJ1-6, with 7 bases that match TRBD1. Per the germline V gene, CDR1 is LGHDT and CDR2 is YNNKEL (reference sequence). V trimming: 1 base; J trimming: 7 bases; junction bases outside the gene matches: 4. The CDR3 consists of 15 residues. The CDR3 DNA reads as TGTGCCAGCAGCCAAGTTGGGACAGCAAATTCACCCCTCCACTTT. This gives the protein CASSQVGTANSPLHF.

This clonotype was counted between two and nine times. The CDR3 coding sequence is TGTGCCAGCAGCCAAGAAAGGATATACAATGAGCAGTTCTTC. Its protein product is CASSQERIYNEQFF. V usage is TRBV14 and J usage is TRBJ2-1; D gene ambiguous. Germline lookup yields CDR1 SGHDN and CDR2 FVKESK. V was trimmed by 0 bases and J by 4 bases, leaving 7 bases between them. There are 14 residues in the CDR3.

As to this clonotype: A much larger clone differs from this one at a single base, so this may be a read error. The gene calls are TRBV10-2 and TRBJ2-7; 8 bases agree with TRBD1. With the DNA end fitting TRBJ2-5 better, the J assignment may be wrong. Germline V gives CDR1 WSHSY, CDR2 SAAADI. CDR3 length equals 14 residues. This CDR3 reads CASKLDRATETQYF. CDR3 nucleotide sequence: TGCGCCAGCAAATTGGACAGGGCGACGGAGACCCAGTACTTC.

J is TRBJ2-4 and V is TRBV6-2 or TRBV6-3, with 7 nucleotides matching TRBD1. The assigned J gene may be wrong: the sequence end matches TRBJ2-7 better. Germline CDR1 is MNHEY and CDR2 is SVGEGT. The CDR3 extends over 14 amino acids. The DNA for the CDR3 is TGTGCCAGCAGGCGACAGGGTGACCTTAACGAGCAGTACTTC. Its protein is CASRRQGDLNEQYF.

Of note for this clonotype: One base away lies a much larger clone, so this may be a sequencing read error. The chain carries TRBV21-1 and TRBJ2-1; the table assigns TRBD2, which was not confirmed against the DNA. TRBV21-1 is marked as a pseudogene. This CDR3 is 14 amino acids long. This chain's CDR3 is CASSKDERQETQFF. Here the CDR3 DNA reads TGTGCCAGCAGCAAAGACGAGCGGCAAGAGACCCAGTTCTTC.

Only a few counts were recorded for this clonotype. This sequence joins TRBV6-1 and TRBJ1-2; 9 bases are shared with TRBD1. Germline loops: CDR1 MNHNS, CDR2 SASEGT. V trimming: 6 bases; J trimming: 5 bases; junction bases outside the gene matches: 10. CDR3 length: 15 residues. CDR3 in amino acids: CASSEPGQGLYGYTF. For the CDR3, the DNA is TGTGCCAGCAGCGAACCGGGACAGGGACTTTATGGCTACACCTTC.

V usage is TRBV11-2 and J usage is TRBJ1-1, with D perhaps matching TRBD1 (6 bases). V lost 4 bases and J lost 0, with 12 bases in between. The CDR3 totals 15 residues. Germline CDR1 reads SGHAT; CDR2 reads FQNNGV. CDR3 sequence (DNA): TGTGCCAGCAGCTACTTGACAGGAATGAACACTGAAGCTTTCTTT. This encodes CASSYLTGMNTEAFF.

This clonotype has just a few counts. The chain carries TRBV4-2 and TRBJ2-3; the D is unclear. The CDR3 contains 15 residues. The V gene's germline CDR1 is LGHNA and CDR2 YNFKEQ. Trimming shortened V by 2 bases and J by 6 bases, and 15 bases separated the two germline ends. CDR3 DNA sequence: TGTGCCAGCAGCCAACAAGGCAGGCCAGAGGATACGCAGTATTTT. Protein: CASSQQGRPEDTQYF.

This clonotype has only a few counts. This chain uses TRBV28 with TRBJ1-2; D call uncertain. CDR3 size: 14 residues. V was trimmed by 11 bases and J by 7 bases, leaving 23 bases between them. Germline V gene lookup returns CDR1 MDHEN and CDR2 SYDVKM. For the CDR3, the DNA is TGTGCCCTACGGGCGGGCTCTCTCTCCGGTGGCTACACCTTC. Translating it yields CALRAGSLSGGYTF.

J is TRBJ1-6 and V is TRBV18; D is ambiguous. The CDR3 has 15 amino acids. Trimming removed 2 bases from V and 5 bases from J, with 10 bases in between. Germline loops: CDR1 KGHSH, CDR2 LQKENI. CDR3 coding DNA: TGTGCCAGCTCACCATTCAGCGGGGATAATTCACCCCTCCACTTT. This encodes CASSPFSGDNSPLHF. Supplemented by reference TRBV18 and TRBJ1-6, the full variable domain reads NAGVMQNPRHLVRRRGQEARLRCSPMKGHSHVYWYRQLPEEGLKFMVYLQKENIIDESGMPKERFSAEFPKEGPSILRIQQVVRGDSAAYFCASSPFSGDNSPLHFGNGTRLTVT.

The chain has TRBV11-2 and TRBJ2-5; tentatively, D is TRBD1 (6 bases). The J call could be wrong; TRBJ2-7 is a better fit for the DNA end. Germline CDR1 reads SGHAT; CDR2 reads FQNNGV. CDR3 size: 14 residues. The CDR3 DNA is TGTGCCAGCAGCACGCAGAGGGGGTTCTACGAGCAGTACTTC. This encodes CASSTQRGFYEQYF.

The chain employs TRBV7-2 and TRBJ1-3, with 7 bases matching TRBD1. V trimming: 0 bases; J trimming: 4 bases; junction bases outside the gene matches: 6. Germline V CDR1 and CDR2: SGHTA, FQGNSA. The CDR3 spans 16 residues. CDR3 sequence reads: CASSLALLDRGNTIYF. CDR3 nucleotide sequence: TGTGCCAGCAGCTTAGCGCTGCTGGACAGGGGAAACACCATATATTTT.

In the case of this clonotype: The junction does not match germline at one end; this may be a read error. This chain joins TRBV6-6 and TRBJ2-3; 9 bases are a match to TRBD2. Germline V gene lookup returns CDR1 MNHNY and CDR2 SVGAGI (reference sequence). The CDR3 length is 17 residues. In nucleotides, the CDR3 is TGTACCAGCAGCGCCTCGGCTAGCGGGATACGCACAGATACGCAGTATTTT. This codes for CTSSASASGIRTDTQYF.

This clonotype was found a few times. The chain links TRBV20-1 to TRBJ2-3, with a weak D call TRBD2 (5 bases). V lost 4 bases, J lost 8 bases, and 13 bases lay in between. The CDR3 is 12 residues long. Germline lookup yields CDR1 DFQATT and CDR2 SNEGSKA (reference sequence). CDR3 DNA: TGCAGTGCTACCCGGCGGGCGAGTACGCAGTATTTT. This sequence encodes CSATRRASTQYF.

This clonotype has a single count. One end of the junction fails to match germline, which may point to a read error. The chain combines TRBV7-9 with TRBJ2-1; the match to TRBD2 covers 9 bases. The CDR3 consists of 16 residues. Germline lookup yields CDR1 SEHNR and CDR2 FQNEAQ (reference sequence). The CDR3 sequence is CAGSPPGTSGGNEQFF. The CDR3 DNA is TGTGCCGGCAGCCCCCCCGGGACGAGCGGGGGGAATGAGCAGTTCTTC.

The DNA of the CDR3 is TGTGCCAGCATCAGGGGACTAGCGGGAGCGGATACGCAGTATTTT. Translating it yields CASIRGLAGADTQYF. V gene TRBV6-2 or TRBV6-3 combines with J gene TRBJ2-3; TRBD2 agrees at 14 bases. CDR1 is MNHEY, CDR2 SVGEGT, per germline. The V segment lost 7 bases and the J segment 6 bases; nucleotides outside the gene matches: 6. The CDR3 has 15 residues.

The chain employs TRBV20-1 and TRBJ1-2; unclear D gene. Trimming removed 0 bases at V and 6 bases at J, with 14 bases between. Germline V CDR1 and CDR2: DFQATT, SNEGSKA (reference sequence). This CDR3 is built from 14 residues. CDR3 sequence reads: CSARDLERRDGYTF. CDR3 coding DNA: TGCAGTGCTAGAGATCTCGAGAGGAGAGATGGCTACACCTTC.

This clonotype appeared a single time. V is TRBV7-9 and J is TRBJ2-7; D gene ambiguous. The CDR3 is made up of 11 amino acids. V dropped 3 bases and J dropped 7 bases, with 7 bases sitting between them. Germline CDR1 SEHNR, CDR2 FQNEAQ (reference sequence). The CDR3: CASSFSREQYF. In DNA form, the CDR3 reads TGTGCCAGCAGCTTCTCGAGGGAGCAGTACTTC.

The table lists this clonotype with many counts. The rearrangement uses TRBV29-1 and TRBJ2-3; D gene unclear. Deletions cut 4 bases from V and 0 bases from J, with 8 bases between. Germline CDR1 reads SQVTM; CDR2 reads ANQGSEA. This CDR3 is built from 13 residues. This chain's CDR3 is CSVGLDSTDTQYF. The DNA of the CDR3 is TGCAGCGTTGGGCTGGACAGCACAGATACGCAGTATTTT.

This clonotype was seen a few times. This CDR3 is CASSLGPGQSHEQYF. CDR3 DNA: TGCGCCAGCAGCTTGGGACCGGGACAGAGCCACGAGCAGTACTTC. The rearrangement uses TRBV5-1 and TRBJ2-5; 7 bases match TRBD1. The J call may be faulty, since TRBJ2-7 better matches the DNA end. Germline CDR1 and CDR2: SGHRS and YFSETQ. The CDR3 totals 15 residues.

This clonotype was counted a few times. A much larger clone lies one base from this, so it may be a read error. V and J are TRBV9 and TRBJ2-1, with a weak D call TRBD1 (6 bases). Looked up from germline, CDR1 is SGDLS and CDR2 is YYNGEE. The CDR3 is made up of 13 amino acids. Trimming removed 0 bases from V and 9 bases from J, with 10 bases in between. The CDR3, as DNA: TGTGCCAGCAGCGTAGGGGGACATGTTGAGCAGTTCTTC. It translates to CASSVGGHVEQFF.

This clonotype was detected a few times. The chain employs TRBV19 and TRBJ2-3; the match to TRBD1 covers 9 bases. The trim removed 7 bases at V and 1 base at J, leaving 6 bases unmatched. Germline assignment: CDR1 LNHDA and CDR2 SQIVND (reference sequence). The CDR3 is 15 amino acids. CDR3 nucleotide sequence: TGTGCCAGTATTCCGAGGACAGGGGGCACAGATACGCAGTATTTT. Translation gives CASIPRTGGTDTQYF. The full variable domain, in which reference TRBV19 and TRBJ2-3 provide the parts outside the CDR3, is DGGITQSPKYLFRKEGQNVTLSCEQNLNHDAMYWYRQDPGQGLRLIYYSQIVNDFQKGDIAEGYSVSREKKESFPLTVTSAQKNPTAFYLCASIPRTGGTDTQYFGPGTRLTVL.